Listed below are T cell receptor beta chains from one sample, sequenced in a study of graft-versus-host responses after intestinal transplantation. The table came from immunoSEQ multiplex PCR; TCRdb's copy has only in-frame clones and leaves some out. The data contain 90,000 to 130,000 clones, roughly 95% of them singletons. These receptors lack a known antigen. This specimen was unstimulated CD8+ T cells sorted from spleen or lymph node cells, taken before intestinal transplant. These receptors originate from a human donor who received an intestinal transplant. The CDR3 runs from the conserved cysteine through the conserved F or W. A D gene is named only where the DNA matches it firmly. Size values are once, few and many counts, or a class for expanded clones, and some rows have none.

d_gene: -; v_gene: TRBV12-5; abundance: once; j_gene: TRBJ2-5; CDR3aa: CASGLPGSDGGTQYF; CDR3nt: TGTGCTAGTGGTTTGCCTGGGTCAGACGGGGGGACCCAGTACTTC
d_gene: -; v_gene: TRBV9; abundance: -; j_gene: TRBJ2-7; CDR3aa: CASSVGESYEQYF; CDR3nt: TGTGCCAGCAGCGTAGGAGAGAGTTACGAGCAGTACTTC
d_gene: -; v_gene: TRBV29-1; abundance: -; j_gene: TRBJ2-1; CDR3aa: CSGGGKEGSYNEQFF; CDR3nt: TGCAGCGGGGGGGGCAAGGAGGGTTCCTACAATGAGCAGTTCTTC
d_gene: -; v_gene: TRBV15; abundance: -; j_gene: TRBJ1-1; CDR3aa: CATSPLPGGSTEAFF; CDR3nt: TGTGCCACCAGCCCCCTGCCGGGGGGGAGCACTGAAGCTTTCTTT
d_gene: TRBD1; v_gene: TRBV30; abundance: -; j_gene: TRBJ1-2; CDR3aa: CAWEADRANYGYTF; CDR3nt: TGTGCCTGGGAGGCGGACAGGGCTAACTATGGCTACACCTTC
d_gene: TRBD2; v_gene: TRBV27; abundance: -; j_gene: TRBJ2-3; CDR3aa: CASRTSGPSTDTQYF; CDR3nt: TGTGCCAGCCGGACTAGCGGGCCTAGCACAGATACGCAGTATTTT
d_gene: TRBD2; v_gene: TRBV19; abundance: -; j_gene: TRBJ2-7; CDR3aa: CASSITSVVYEQYF; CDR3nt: TGTGCCAGTAGTATTACTAGCGTGGTCTACGAGCAGTACTTC
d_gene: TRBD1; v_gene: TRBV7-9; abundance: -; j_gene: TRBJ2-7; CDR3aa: CASSLEGQGVYEQYF; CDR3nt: TGTGCCAGCAGCCTCGAAGGACAGGGGGTCTACGAGCAGTACTTC
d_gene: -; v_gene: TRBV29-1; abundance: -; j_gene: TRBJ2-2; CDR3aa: CSVASITGELFF; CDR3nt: TGCAGCGTGGCTAGCATTACCGGGGAGCTGTTTTTT
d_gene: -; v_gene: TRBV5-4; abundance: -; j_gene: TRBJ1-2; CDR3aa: CASSPGGAHGYTF; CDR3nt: TGTGCCAGCAGCCCTGGGGGGGCCCATGGCTACACCTTC
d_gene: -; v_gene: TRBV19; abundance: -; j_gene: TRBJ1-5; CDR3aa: CASTNGLGNQPQHF; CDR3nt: TGTGCCAGTACAAACGGTTTAGGCAATCAGCCCCAGCATTTT
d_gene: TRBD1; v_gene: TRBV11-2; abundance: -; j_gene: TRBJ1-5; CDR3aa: CASSTGQGARQPQHF; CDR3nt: TGTGCCAGCAGCACAGGACAGGGGGCAAGGCAGCCCCAGCATTTT
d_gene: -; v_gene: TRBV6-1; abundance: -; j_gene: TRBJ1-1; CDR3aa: CASSLGENTEAFF; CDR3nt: TGTGCCAGCAGCCTGGGGGAGAACACTGAAGCTTTCTTT
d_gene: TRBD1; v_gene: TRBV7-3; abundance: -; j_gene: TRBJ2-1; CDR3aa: CASSLIGQGVEQFF; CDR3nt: TGTGCCAGCAGCTTAATAGGACAGGGCGTTGAGCAGTTCTTC
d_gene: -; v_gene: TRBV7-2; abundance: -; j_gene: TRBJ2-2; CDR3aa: CASFSSPNTGELFF; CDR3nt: TGTGCCAGCTTTTCTAGCCCTAACACCGGGGAGCTGTTTTTT
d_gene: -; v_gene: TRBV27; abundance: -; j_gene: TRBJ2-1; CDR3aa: CASSLENNEQFF; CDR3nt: TGTGCCAGCAGTCTCGAAAACAATGAGCAGTTCTTC
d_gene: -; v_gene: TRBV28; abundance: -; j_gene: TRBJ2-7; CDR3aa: CASSLIGRAAEQYF; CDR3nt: TGTGCCAGTTCCTTAATCGGGCGAGCTGCGGAGCAGTACTTC
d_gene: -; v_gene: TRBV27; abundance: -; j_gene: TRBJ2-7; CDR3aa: CASGQRTSYEQYF; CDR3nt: TGTGCCAGCGGACAGCGGACCTCCTACGAGCAGTACTTC
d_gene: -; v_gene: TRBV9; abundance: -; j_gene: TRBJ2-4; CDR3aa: CASSVGHSGNIQYF; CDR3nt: TGTGCCAGCAGCGTAGGGCACTCAGGAAACATTCAGTACTTC
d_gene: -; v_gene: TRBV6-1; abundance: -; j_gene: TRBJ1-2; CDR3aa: CASSEARGRYGYTF; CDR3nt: TGTGCCAGCAGTGAAGCTAGGGGAAGATATGGCTACACCTTC
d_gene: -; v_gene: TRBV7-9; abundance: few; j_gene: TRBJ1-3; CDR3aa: CASSPTVSGNTIYF; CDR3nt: TGTGCCAGCAGCCCCACCGTCTCTGGAAACACCATATATTTT
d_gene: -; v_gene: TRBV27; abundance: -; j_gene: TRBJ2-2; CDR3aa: CASSSIEIPDANTGELFF; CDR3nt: TGTGCCAGCAGTTCGATAGAGATCCCCGATGCGAACACCGGGGAGCTGTTTTTT
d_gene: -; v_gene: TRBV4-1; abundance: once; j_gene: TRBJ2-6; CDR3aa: CASSQVLAGANVLTF; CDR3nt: TGCGCCAGCAGCCAGGTGCTGGCTGGGGCCAACGTCCTGACTTTC
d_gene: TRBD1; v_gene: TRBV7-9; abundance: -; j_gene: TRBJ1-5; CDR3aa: CASSVNSTGDQPQHF; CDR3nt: TGTGCCAGCAGCGTGAATTCGACAGGGGATCAGCCCCAGCATTTT
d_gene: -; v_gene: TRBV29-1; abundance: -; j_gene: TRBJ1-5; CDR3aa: CSALTATNQPQHF; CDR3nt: TGCAGCGCCCTGACAGCCACTAATCAGCCCCAGCATTTT
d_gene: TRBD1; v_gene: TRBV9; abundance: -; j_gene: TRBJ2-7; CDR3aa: CASSVGTGAYEQYF; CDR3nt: TGTGCCAGCAGCGTTGGGACAGGGGCCTACGAGCAGTACTTC
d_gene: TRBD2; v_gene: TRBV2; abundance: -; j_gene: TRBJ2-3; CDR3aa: CASSEADGGADTQYF; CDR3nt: TGTGCCAGCAGTGAAGCCGACGGGGGGGCAGATACGCAGTATTTT
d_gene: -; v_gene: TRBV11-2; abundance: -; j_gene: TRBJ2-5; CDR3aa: CASSLSWGAGETQYF; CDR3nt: TGTGCCAGCAGTCTTAGCTGGGGGGCCGGGGAGACCCAGTACTTC
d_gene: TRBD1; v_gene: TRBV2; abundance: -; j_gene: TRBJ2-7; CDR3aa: CASPPEDREDEQYF; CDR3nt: TGTGCCAGCCCCCCGGAGGACAGGGAGGACGAGCAGTACTTC
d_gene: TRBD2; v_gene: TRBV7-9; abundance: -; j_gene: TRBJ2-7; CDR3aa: CASRHGRGDPYEQYF; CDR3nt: TGTGCCAGCAGGCACGGGAGGGGGGACCCCTACGAGCAGTACTTC
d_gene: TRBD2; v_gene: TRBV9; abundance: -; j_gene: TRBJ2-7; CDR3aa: CASSVEGTSAYYEQYF; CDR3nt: TGTGCCAGCAGCGTAGAGGGGACTAGCGCCTACTACGAGCAGTACTTC
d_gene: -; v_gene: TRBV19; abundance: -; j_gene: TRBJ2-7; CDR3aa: CASSIGGGLDYEQYF; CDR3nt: TGTGCCAGTAGTATCGGTGGCGGGCTCGACTACGAGCAGTACTTC
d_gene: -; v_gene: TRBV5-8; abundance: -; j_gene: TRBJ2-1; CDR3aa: CASSLGRGVEQFF; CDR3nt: TGTGCCAGCAGCTTGGGACGTGGGGTCGAGCAGTTCTTC
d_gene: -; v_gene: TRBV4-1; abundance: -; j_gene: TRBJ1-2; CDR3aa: CASSHRGGYTF; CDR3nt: TGCGCCAGCAGCCACAGGGGTGGCTACACCTTC
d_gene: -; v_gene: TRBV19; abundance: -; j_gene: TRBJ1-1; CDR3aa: CASSSRRDGGTEAFF; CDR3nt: TGTGCCAGTAGTAGTAGGAGGGATGGGGGCACTGAAGCTTTCTTT
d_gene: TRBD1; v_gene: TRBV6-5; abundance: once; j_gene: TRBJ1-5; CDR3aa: CASSSGQGNQPQHF; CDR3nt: TGTGCCAGCAGTTCCGGACAGGGGAATCAGCCCCAGCATTTT
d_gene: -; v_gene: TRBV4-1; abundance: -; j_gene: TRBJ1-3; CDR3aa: CASSPTPVGGLGNTIYF; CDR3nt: TGCGCCAGCAGCCCTACCCCAGTCGGGGGGCTCGGAAACACCATATATTTT
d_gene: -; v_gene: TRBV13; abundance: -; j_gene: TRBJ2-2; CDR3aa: CASSFRRSANTGELFF; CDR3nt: TGTGCCAGCAGCTTTAGGCGCAGCGCGAACACCGGGGAGCTGTTTTTT
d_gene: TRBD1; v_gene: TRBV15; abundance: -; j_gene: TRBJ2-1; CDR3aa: CATSRELLPETGEDNEQFF; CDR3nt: TGTGCCACCAGCAGAGAACTTTTACCGGAGACAGGGGAAGACAATGAGCAGTTCTTC
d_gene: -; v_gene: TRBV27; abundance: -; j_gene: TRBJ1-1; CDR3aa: CASSLTLNTEAFF; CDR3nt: TGTGCCAGCAGTTTAACGCTGAACACTGAAGCTTTCTTT
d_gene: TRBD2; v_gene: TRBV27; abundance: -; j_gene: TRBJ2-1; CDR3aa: CASSGTSGSGNEQFF; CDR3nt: TGTGCCAGCAGTGGGACTAGCGGGAGCGGGAATGAGCAGTTCTTC
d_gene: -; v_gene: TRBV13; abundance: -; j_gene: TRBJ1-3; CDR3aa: CASSLGRRGLATIYF; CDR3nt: TGTGCCAGCAGCTTAGGCCGTCGGGGGCTCGCAACCATATATTTT
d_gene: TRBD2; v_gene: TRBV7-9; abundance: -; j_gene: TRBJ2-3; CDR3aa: CASSHVAGEVYF; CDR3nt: TGTGCCAGCAGCCACGTCGCGGGAGAAGTGTATTTT
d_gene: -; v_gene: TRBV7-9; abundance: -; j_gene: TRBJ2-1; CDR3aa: CASSLEVGWDEQFF; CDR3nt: TGTGCCAGCAGCTTAGAAGTCGGTTGGGATGAGCAGTTCTTC
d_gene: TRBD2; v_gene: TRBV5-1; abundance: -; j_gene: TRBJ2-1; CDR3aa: CASSSGTSGYNEQFF; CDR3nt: TGCGCCAGCAGCTCCGGGACTAGCGGGTACAATGAGCAGTTCTTC
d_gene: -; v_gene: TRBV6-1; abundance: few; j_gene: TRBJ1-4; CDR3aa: CAVVRGNSTNEKLFF; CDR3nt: TGTGCCGTCGTAAGGGGCAACTCAACTAATGAAAAACTGTTTTTT
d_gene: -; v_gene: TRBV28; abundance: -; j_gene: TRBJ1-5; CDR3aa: CASRDTSNQPQHF; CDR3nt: TGTGCCAGCAGAGACACTAGCAATCAGCCCCAGCATTTT
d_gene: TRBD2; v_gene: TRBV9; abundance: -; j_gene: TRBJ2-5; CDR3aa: CASSEGGVQETQYF; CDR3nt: TGTGCCAGCAGCGAGGGAGGGGTACAAGAGACCCAGTACTTC
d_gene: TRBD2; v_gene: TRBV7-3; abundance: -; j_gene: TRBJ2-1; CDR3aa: CASSPGLAGYNEQFF; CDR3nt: TGTGCCAGCAGCCCAGGACTAGCGGGGTACAATGAGCAGTTCTTC
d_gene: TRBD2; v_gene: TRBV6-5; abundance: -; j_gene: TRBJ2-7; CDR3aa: CASSQGLARSYEQYF; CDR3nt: TGTGCCAGCAGTCAGGGACTAGCGAGATCGTACGAGCAGTACTTC
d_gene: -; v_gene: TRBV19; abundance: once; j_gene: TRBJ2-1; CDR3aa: CASSIQAYNEQFF; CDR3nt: TGTGCCAGTAGTATACAGGCCTACAATGAGCAGTTCTTC
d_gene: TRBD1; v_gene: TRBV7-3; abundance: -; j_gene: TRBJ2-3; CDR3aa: CASSPGQGADTQYF; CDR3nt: TGTGCCAGCAGCCCCGGACAGGGGGCAGATACGCAGTATTTT
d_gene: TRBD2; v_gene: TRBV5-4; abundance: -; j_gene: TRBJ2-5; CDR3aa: CASSPWEGLYQETQYF; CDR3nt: TGTGCCAGCAGTCCGTGGGAGGGCCTCTACCAAGAGACCCAGTACTTC